This entry features one T cell receptor (beta chain) sequence. The authors' processing: From reference gene primer amplification, estimates of nucleated cell counts were derived. Assay: immunoSEQ multiplex PCR; the TCRdb copy retains only in-frame clones and omits some. For V, J and clone size, that table is used; D and trimming come from the DNA. The sample includes approximately 310,000 clones, around 87% of them seen just once. This sample was included in a study of blood T cell repertoires in COVID-19. CDR1 is MNHEY, CDR2 SVGAGI, per germline. J was trimmed by 3 bases and V by 6 bases; bases with no gene match: 10. There are 15 residues in the CDR3.

This rearrangement joins TRBV6-5 to TRBJ1-2, with 7 bases matching TRBD1. This receptor was obtained from a woman between 50 and 59 years old who had recovered from COVID-19. The specimen was peripheral blood. The DNA for the CDR3 is TGTGCCAGCAGCAGAGACAGGGCCCCTGACTATGGCTACACCTTC. This translates into CASSRDRAPDYGYTF.